The TCR beta chain under discussion was sequenced for a study of beta chain features in type 1 diabetes (dated 2018 in TCRdb). The study in broad terms: Mean age, gender distribution, total cell number and subset yield did not differ between patients and healthy donors. A total of roughly 98,000,000 sorted cells were examined across all samples, and a strong correlation was observed between cell number per subset and RNA yield. The study compared the TCRB repertoires of sorted circulating CD4+ T cell subsets in recently diagnosed type 1 diabetes patients with those in matched healthy donors. Regulatory and stem cell-like memory subsets were isolated from only 8 patients and about eight healthy donors, whereas naive and central memory subsets came from all 28 donors.

All of the isolated RNA was reverse transcribed with the High Capacity cDNA Reverse Transcription Kit, so expressed TCRB transcripts were sequenced. Stem cell-like memory T cell samples underwent survey-depth immunoSEQ sequencing, averaging about 1 million total reads per sample. Sorted cells were lysed in RLT buffer and RNA was extracted with DNase-treated RNeasy Micro or Mini kits, depending on cell number. To prevent cross-contamination, each cell subset was processed individually, whereas patient and healthy donor samples were processed jointly. Using the immunoSEQ multiplex PCR, TCRB sequences were amplified from cDNA into 87-bp fragments spanning the CDR3 region. Amplicons were sequenced on the Illumina HiSeq platform. Turning to the authors' computational methods: Synthetic template baselines were used to correct PCR bias computationally, reads within Hamming distance 2 were collapsed together, and singletons that could not be merged were discarded. Reads were aligned to IMGT to assign V, D and J genes, CDR3 length, and insertions or deletions at six rearrangement sites. Within each subset, clonotype counts were normalized to sorted cell number, after which true diversity and Gini coefficients were computed with the tcR R package. The overlap coefficient, calculated on TCRB nucleotide sequences, was used to quantify repertoire sharing. TCRdb carries this immuneACCESS record with in-frame sequences only. Its versions omit some clonotypes, under half of them owing to an unresolved V gene in the studies checked, with the rest unexplained. V and J calls and clone size follow that table, whereas D and trimming were derived from the DNA. The sample includes roughly 120,000 clones, with 30% to 50% observed a single time. Jointly, the top ten make up over 0.05% of the sample.

This clone was detected only a few times. Its antigen target is currently unknown. No clone much larger than this one lies a single base away; base qualities are absent. A single peripheral blood draw of roughly 0.11 L on average was collected from each donor into heparinised tubes. A BD FACSAria II and a panel including CD45RO, CCR7, CD25, CD127, CD95 and CD27 were used to sort naive, central memory, regulatory and stem cell-like memory CD4+ T cells. A purity above 95% was achieved for all sorted populations. PBMCs were isolated immediately by Lymphoprep density gradient centrifugation and stained directly without culture. So that batch effects would be minimized, each experiment stained and sorted samples in pairs, pairing one healthy donor with one patient. Study-wide conclusions, independent of this receptor: HLA sub-analyses involved small numbers of individuals, so any influence of HLA type on TCRB rearrangement remained unresolved. Sequencing cDNA rather than genomic DNA could over-represent highly expressing activated cells, although activation and CD3 levels did not differ between groups. In all four CD4+ subsets, TCRB CDR3 length was moderately but significantly shorter in type 1 diabetes patients. Shorter templates might be favored by PCR, yet because patient and control samples were amplified and corrected together, any such skew would affect both groups equally. At VDJ recombination sites, patients with type 1 diabetes made fewer insertions and deleted more nucleotides, a pattern implying thymic rearrangement abnormalities. Naive, central memory and regulatory TCRB repertoires appeared to be more similar among patients than among healthy donors.

Input material: stem cell memory CD4+ T cells from blood. This sample's cell subset or site label indicates: stem cell-like memory CD4+ T cells. The receptor was isolated from a young woman in good health.

The DNA sequence follows: TGTGCCAGCTCACAAGCAGGGGACTACGAGCAGTACTTC. Its protein is CASSQAGDYEQYF. The rearranged chain carries TRBV18 and TRBJ2-7, and possibly TRBD1, on 6 matching bases. V loses 4 bases of germline sequence and J loses 3 bases, and the interval between the two ends is 10 bases. The CDR3 numbers 13 residues from cysteine through phenylalanine. The DNA shown is the 39-base CDR3, in frame from base 1. The germline V gene sets CDR1 to KGHSH and CDR2 to LQKENI.